The 23 T cell receptor beta chains reported below all come from one sample, sequenced in a study of T cell changes during pregnancy in multiple sclerosis. Measured with immunoSEQ multiplex PCR; TCRdb has only the in-frame clones, and not every one. The sample gives 81,000 or so clones, 91% of which show up once; 3% to 4.5% is in the top ten. This sample comprised PBMCs, obtained in the first trimester of pregnancy. The source is a female donor in good health, serving as a control in a pregnancy study. Some clones in this sample may be carry-over from other donors' samples.

V is TRBV4-1 and J is TRBJ2-1, with D possibly matching TRBD2 (7 bases). Germline V CDR1 and CDR2: MGHRA, YSYEKL. The germline V and J ends were trimmed by 3 bases and 4 bases, with 19 bases remaining between them. The CDR3 spans 17 residues. This CDR3 reads CASSHLKRGGGYNEQFF. Written as DNA, the CDR3 is TGCGCCAGCAGCCACCTTAAAAGGGGGGGAGGGTACAATGAGCAGTTCTTC.

The chain couples TRBV7-3 to TRBJ2-5; 10 bases are shared with TRBD2. Germline V gives CDR1 SGHTA, CDR2 FQGTGA. Germline trimming cut 2 bases from V and 5 bases from J; bases unmatched to any gene: 8. The CDR3 is 16 amino acids. CDR3 sequence reads: CASSLEGGLAFETQYF. DNA of the CDR3: TGTGCCAGCAGCTTAGAGGGGGGACTAGCGTTCGAGACCCAGTACTTC.

This clone was detected once. The chain carries TRBV5-6 and TRBJ2-2, with 8 bases identical to TRBD2. There are 16 residues in the CDR3. Germline V lookup: CDR1 SGHDT, CDR2 YYEEEE. V was pared by 1 base and J by 1 base, with 3 bases of the junction left unmatched. This CDR3 reads CASSLLGLGNTGELFF. CDR3 nucleotides: TGTGCCAGCAGCTTGTTGGGACTAGGGAACACCGGGGAGCTGTTTTTT.

The chain employs TRBV28 and TRBJ2-7, with 9 bases fitting TRBD2. The CDR3 extends over 14 amino acids. With V trimmed by 7 bases and J by 3 bases, 7 bases remained unmatched. Germline V gives CDR1 MDHEN, CDR2 SYDVKM. CDR3 nucleotides: TGTGCCAGCACCGGAGCGGGGGGATTCTACGAGCAGTACTTC. Amino acids: CASTGAGGFYEQYF. Drawing the rest from reference TRBV28 and TRBJ2-7, the complete variable domain is DVKVTQSSRYLVKRTGEKVFLECVQDMDHENMFWYRQDPGLGLRLIYFSYDVKMKEKGDIPEGYSVSREKKERFSLILESASTNQTSMYLCASTGAGGFYEQYFGPGTRLTVT.

CDR3 sequence: CASSPEAQGSGFGNTIYF. CDR3 coding DNA: TGTGCCAGCTCACCCGAAGCACAGGGGTCCGGCTTTGGAAACACCATATATTTT. The V call is TRBV18, the J call TRBJ1-3; TRBD1 aligns across 7 bases. This CDR3 spans 18 amino acids. V dropped 3 bases and J dropped 3; count of bases not matched to a gene: 14. Germline loops: CDR1 KGHSH, CDR2 LQKENI.

The genes are TRBV20-1 and TRBJ2-1, with 8 bases matching TRBD2. The V segment lost 5 bases and the J segment 13 bases; nucleotides outside the gene matches: 4. The CDR3 totals 10 residues. The V gene's germline CDR1 is DFQATT and CDR2 SNEGSKA (reference sequence). The CDR3 DNA follows: TGCAGTGCTGTTAGCGGGGACCAGTTCTTC. Protein sequence: CSAVSGDQFF.

The chain joins TRBV28 to TRBJ1-2, with D tentatively TRBD1 (6 bases). Germline V CDR1 and CDR2: MDHEN, SYDVKM. V was pared by 5 bases and J by 8 bases, with 15 bases between. The CDR3 covers 13 residues. This CDR3 reads CASSLGGAGGYTF. Written as DNA, the CDR3 is TGTGCCAGCAGTCTCGGGGGGGCAGGCGGCTACACCTTC.

The rearrangement joins TRBV10-1 to TRBJ1-2; D is possibly TRBD1 (5 bases). Germline V gene lookup returns CDR1 WNHNN and CDR2 SYGVQD (reference sequence). Trimming left V 2 bases short and J 4 bases short, with 14 bases between. The CDR3 covers 15 residues. The CDR3 reads CASSEHKRDSYGYTF. DNA for the CDR3: TGCGCCAGCAGTGAGCACAAAAGAGACAGCTATGGCTACACCTTC.

The rearrangement links TRBV29-1 to TRBJ2-1, with 10 bases identical to TRBD2. The germline CDR1 and CDR2 sequences are SQVTM and ANQGSEA. J gave up 2 bases and V 4 bases, and 8 bases lay outside the gene matches. The CDR3 loop spans 16 amino acids. CDR3: CSVVVPLAGTYNEQFF. CDR3 DNA: TGCAGCGTTGTAGTGCCACTAGCGGGGACCTACAATGAGCAGTTCTTC.

J is TRBJ2-3 and V is TRBV7-2; D possibly corresponds to TRBD2 (6 bases). V lost 2 bases and J lost 4, with 16 bases in between. The CDR3 extends over 16 amino acids. The germline CDR1 and CDR2 sequences are SGHTA and FQGNSA. In DNA form, the CDR3 reads TGTGCCAGCAGCTTATCTAGCGCCATCCTCGCAGATACGCAGTATTTT. This encodes CASSLSSAILADTQYF.

The CDR3 sequence: CASSQDLTSGTETQYF. CDR3 coding DNA: TGCGCCAGCAGCCAAGATCTGACTAGCGGGACAGAGACCCAGTACTTC. The rearrangement joins TRBV4-3 to TRBJ2-5, with TRBD2 identical over 11 bases. The CDR3 length is 16 residues. Trimming removed 0 bases from V and 4 bases from J; junction bases left unmatched: 4. Germline V lookup: CDR1 LGHNA, CDR2 YSLEER.

CDR3 protein: CASSPGAGGSQETQYF. CDR3 nucleotides: TGTGCCAGCAGCCCGGGGGCGGGGGGGTCCCAAGAGACCCAGTACTTC. This sequence joins TRBV5-8 and TRBJ2-5; 9 bases are shared with TRBD2. Germline V gives CDR1 SGHTS, CDR2 YDEGEE. Germline trimming cut 4 bases from V and 1 base from J; bases unmatched to any gene: 8. The CDR3 is 16 amino acids.

The chain recombines TRBV6-5 with TRBJ1-1; 8 bases match TRBD1. The CDR3 runs 12 residues. Germline V gene lookup returns CDR1 MNHEY and CDR2 SVGAGI. Trimming took 4 bases from V and 8 from J; bases not matched to a gene: 3. The DNA of the CDR3 is TGTGCCAGCAGTTGGAACAGGGGGGAAGCTTTCTTT. Encoded protein: CASSWNRGEAFF.

The rearrangement joins TRBV4-3 to TRBJ2-7; tentative D call: TRBD2 (6 bases). Germline-derived CDR1 and CDR2 are LGHNA and YSLEER. The CDR3 runs 15 residues. V shed 0 bases and J shed 3 bases, with 12 bases lying between them. The DNA for the CDR3 is TGCGCCAGCAGCCAAGATTCCGGGAGCCGCTACGAGCAGTACTTC. This gives the protein CASSQDSGSRYEQYF.

The V and J genes are TRBV28 and TRBJ2-7; 14 bases align to TRBD2. This CDR3 comprises 16 residues. With 2 bases clipped from V and 7 bases from J, the junction kept 7 bases outside the gene matches. CDR1 MDHEN and CDR2 SYDVKM come from the germline V gene. In nucleotides, the CDR3 is TGTGCCAGCAGTTTAAACCCCGGACTAGCGGGAGGTGAGCAGTACTTC. Protein product: CASSLNPGLAGGEQYF.

This sequence joins TRBV29-1 and TRBJ2-5, with 8 bases that match TRBD2. The CDR3 runs 15 residues. Germline V CDR1 and CDR2: SQVTM, ANQGSEA. V was clipped by 1 base and J by 5 bases; unmatched bases: 9. The CDR3: CSVEGSAGDLETQYF. Written as DNA, the CDR3 is TGCAGCGTTGAAGGTTCAGCGGGGGACCTGGAGACCCAGTACTTC.

This chain links TRBV5-6 with TRBJ1-1, with 8 bases matching TRBD1. This CDR3 spans 13 amino acids. Germline V lookup: CDR1 SGHDT, CDR2 YYEEEE. With 6 bases clipped from V and 3 bases from J, the junction kept 4 bases outside the gene matches. The CDR3 DNA follows: TGTGCCAGCACTGTGACAGGGGACACTGAAGCTTTCTTT. It yields the protein CASTVTGDTEAFF.

The chain is built from TRBV4-3 and TRBJ2-7, with 9 nucleotides matching TRBD1. The CDR3 sequence is 15 residues long. V was pared by 0 bases and J by 4 bases, with 4 bases of the junction left unmatched. Germline loops: CDR1 LGHNA, CDR2 YSLEER. CDR3 nucleotides: TGCGCCAGCAGCCAAGATGGGACAGGGCTTTACGAGCAGTACTTC. Its translation is CASSQDGTGLYEQYF.

The V call is TRBV5-1, the J call TRBJ2-5; 14 nucleotides match TRBD2. The CDR3 runs to 16 residues. Losses at the gene ends were 4 bases for V and 3 bases for J; bases not matched to a gene: 5. Germline values: CDR1 SGHRS, CDR2 YFSETQ. The CDR3, as DNA: TGCGCCAGCAGCGCATTGACTAGCGGGGGGGAAGAGACCCAGTACTTC. Protein sequence: CASSALTSGGEETQYF.

The chain is built from TRBV2 and TRBJ1-5; TRBD1 might be the D (5 bases). Germline loops: CDR1 SNHLY, CDR2 FYNNEI. CDR3 length: 14 residues. Trimming cost V 4 bases and J 0 bases, with 7 bases left between them. For the CDR3, the DNA is TGTGCCAGCAGTGCGGGGGTTAGCAATCAGCCCCAGCATTTT. Translating it yields CASSAGVSNQPQHF.

This clone was detected once. The V and J genes are TRBV10-3 and TRBJ2-7; 13 nucleotides line up with TRBD2. V shed 1 base, J shed 1 base, and the junction held 1 base outside the gene matches. CDR1 and CDR2 (germline): ENHRY, SYGVKD. The CDR3 runs 16 residues. Here the CDR3 reads CAISEWTSGGSYEQYF. DNA of the CDR3: TGTGCCATCAGTGAGTGGACTAGCGGGGGTTCCTACGAGCAGTACTTC.

The chain couples TRBV11-3 to TRBJ1-1, with 9 nucleotides matching TRBD1. Germline CDR1 SGHNT, CDR2 YENEEA. The V gene end was trimmed by 0 bases and the J gene end by 11 bases; junction bases not matched to a gene: 4. The CDR3 sequence is 13 residues long. The CDR3 DNA follows: TGTGCCAGCAGCTTAGAGGGGGACAGGGAGGCTTTCTTT. It specifies CASSLEGDREAFF. Complete variable domain (other parts from reference TRBV11-3 and TRBJ1-1): EAGVVQSPRYKIIEKKQPVAFWCNPISGHNTLYWYLQNLGQGPELLIRYENEEAVDDSQLPKDRFSAERLKGVDSTLKIQPAELGDSAVYLCASSLEGDREAFFGQGTRLTVV.

This chain links TRBV7-8 with TRBJ2-5; D ambiguous. This CDR3 spans 13 amino acids. Trimming shortened V by 2 bases and J by 2 bases, and 6 bases separated the two germline ends. Per the germline V gene, CDR1 is SGHVS and CDR2 is FQNEAQ. Here the CDR3 reads CASSLRLQETQYF. CDR3 nucleotide sequence: TGTGCCAGCAGCTTACGCCTACAAGAGACCCAGTACTTC.